This T cell receptor beta chain was found in a study of T-cell reconstitution after alpha-beta-depleted transplantation in children. Germline CDR1 DFQATT, CDR2 SNEGSKA (reference sequence). V trimming: 0 bases; J trimming: 4 bases; junction bases outside the gene matches: 10. The CDR3 loop spans 18 amino acids. Researchers prepared the TCRbeta library using unique molecular identifiers, the study reports. Each CDR3 protein is one row after TCRdb ran MiXCR on the PCR reads. Counted here are roughly 590,000 distinct CDR3 sequences, 16% occurring once; the ten biggest clones make up approximately 1%. The chain joins TRBV20-1 to TRBJ2-1, with 12 bases fitting TRBD2. The receptor's source is a human donor who donated a stem cell graft to a child with acute myeloid leukemia. This specimen consisted of PBMCs from the stem cell graft donor, obtained from the stem cell graft. CDR3 DNA sequence: TGCAGTGCTAGAGATCTACTAGCGGGGGGCCCCACTTACAATGAGCAGTTCTTC. Translation gives CSARDLLAGGPTYNEQFF.